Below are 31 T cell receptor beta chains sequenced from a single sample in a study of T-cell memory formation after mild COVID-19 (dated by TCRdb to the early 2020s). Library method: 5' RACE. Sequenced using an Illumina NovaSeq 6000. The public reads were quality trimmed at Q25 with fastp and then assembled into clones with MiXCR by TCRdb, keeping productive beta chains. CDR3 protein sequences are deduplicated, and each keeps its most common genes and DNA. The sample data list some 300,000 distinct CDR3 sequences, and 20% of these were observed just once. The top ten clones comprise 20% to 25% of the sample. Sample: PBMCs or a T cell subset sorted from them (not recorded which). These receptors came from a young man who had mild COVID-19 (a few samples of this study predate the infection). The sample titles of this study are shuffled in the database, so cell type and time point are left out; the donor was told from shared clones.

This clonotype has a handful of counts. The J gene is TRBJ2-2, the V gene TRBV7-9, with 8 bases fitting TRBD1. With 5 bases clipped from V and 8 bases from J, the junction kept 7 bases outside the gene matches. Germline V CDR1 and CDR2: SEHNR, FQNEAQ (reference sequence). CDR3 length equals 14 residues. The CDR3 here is CASSTRQGTGELFF. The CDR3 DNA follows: TGTGCCAGCAGCACCCGACAGGGGACAGGGGAGCTGTTTTTT.

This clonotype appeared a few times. CDR3 in amino acids: CASSSGQGDYGYTF. The CDR3 DNA is TGTGCCAGCAGTTCCGGACAGGGGGACTATGGCTACACCTTC. The V and J genes are TRBV7-3 and TRBJ1-2, with 10 bases lining up with TRBD1. The length of the CDR3 is 14 residues. Germline assignment: CDR1 SGHTA and CDR2 FQGTGA. J gave up 3 bases and V 6 bases, and 4 bases lay outside the gene matches.

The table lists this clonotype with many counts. The CDR3 region is CASRAGQFYGYTF. The CDR3 DNA follows: TGTGCCAGCAGAGCCGGACAGTTCTATGGCTACACCTTC. J is TRBJ1-2 and V is TRBV6-5, with D perhaps matching TRBD1 (6 bases). Trimming left V 6 bases short and J 4 bases short, with 12 bases between. Germline V CDR1 and CDR2: MNHEY, SVGAGI. The CDR3 spans 13 residues.

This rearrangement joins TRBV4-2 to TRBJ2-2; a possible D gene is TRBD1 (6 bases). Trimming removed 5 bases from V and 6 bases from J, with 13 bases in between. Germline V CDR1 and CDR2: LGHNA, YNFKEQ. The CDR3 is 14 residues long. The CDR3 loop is CASSYRAPPGELFF. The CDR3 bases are TGTGCCAGCAGCTACAGGGCACCACCCGGGGAGCTGTTTTTT.

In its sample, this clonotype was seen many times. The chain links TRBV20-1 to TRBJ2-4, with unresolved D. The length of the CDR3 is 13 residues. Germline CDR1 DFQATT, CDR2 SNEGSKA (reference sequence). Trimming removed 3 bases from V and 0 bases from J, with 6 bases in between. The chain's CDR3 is CSASDLAKNIQYF. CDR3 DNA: TGCAGTGCTAGTGACCTAGCCAAAAACATTCAGTACTTC.

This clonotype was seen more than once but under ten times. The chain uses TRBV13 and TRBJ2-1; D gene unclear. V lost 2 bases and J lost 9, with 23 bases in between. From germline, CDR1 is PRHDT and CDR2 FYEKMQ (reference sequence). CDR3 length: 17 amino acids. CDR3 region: CASSLLSALRPRSEQFF. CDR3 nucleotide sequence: TGTGCCAGCAGCTTACTATCTGCCCTCAGACCTCGTAGTGAGCAGTTCTTC.

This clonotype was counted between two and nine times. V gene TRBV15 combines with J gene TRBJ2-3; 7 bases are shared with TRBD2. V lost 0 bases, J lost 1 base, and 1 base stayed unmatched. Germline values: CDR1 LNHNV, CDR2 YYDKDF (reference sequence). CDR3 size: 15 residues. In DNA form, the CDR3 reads TGTGCCACCAGCAGAGATCGGGGGGGCACAGATACGCAGTATTTT. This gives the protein CATSRDRGGTDTQYF.

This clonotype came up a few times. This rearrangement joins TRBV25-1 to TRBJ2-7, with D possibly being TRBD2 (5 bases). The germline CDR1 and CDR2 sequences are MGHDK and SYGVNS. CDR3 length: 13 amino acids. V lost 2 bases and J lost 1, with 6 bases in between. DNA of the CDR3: TGTGCCAGCAGTGAACCGGGGTCCTACGAGCAGTACGTC. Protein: CASSEPGSYEQYV.

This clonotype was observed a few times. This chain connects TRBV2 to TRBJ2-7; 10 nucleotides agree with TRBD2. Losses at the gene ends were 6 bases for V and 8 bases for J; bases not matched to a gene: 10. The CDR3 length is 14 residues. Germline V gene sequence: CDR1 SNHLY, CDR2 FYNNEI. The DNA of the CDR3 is TGTGCCAGCAGGACGGGACTAGCGACCTTTAAGCAGTACTTC. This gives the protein CASRTGLATFKQYF.

The chain's CDR3 is CASSSRLGGEQFF. The DNA for the CDR3 is TGTGCCAGCAGCAGTCGATTAGGTGGTGAGCAGTTCTTC. This chain connects TRBV14 to TRBJ2-1; D remains unclear. V lost 5 bases to trimming and J lost 9 bases, with 14 bases between them. Germline V gives CDR1 SGHDN, CDR2 FVKESK. CDR3 length equals 13 residues.

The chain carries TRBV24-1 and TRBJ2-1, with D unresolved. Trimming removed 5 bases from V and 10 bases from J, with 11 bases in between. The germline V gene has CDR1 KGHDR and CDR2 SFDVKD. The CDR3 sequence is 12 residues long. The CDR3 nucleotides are TGTGCCACCAGTGCCGGAGAAAGGGAGCAGTTCTTC. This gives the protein CATSAGEREQFF.

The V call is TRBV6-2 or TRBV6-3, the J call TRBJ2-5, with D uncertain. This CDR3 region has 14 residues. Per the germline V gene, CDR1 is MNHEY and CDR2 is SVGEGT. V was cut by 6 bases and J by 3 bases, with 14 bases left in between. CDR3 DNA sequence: TGTGCCAGCAGCCCCAGGAACCTGAAAGAGACCCAGTACTTC. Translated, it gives CASSPRNLKETQYF.

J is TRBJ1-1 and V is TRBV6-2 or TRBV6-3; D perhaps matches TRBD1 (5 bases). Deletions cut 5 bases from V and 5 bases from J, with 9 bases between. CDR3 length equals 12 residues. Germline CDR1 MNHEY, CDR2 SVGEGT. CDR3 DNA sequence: TGTGCCAGCAGTGGGGGATGGACTGAAGCTTTCTTT. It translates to CASSGGWTEAFF.

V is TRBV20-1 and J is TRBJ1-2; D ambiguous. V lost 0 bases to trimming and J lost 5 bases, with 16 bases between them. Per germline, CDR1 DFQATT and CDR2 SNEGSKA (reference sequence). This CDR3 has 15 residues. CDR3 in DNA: TGCAGTGCTAGAGATCCGGCAGAGATCAATTATGGCTACACCTTC. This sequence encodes CSARDPAEINYGYTF.

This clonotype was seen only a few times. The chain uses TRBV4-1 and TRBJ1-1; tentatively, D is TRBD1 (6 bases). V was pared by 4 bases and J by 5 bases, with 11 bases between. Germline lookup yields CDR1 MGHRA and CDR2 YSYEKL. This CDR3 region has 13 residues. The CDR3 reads CASSRGASTEAFF. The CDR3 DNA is TGCGCCAGCAGCCGGGGGGCGTCGACTGAAGCTTTCTTT.

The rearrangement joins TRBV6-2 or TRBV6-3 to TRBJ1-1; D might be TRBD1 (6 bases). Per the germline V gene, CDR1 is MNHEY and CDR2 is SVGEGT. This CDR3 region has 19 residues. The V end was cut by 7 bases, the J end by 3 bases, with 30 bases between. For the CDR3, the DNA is TGTGCCAGCAATCGGGGAACAGGGACCCACATCATATCTCACACTGAAGCTTTCTTT. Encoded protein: CASNRGTGTHIISHTEAFF.

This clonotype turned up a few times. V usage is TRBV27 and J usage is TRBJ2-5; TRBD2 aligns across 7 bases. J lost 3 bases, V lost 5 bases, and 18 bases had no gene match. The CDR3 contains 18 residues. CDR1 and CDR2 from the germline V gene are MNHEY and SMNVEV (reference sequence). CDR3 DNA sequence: TGTGCCAGCAGTAACCCGGGGGGAGCGGGCAAATGGAAAGAGACCCAGTACTTC. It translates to CASSNPGGAGKWKETQYF.

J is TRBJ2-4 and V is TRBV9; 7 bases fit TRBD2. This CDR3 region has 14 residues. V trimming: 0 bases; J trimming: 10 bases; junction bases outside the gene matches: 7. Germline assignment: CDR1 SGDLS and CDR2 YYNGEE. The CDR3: CASSVGFRGGIQYF. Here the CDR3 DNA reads TGTGCCAGCAGCGTAGGTTTTCGCGGGGGAATTCAGTACTTC.

Written as DNA, the CDR3 is TGCAGCGCCCGAAGGGGGTATAATTCACCCCTCCACTTT. Its translation is CSARRGYNSPLHF. The rearrangement links TRBV29-1 to TRBJ1-6; possible D gene TRBD1, 6 bases. The CDR3 consists of 13 residues. V lost 7 bases, J lost 4 bases, and 11 bases lay in between. CDR1 is SQVTM and CDR2 is ANQGSEA in the germline V gene. Full variable domain (rest looked up from reference TRBV29-1 and TRBJ1-6): SAVISQKPSRDICQRGTSLTIQCQVDSQVTMMFWYRQQPGQSLTLIATANQGSEATYESGFVIDKFPISRPNLTFSTLTVSNMSPEDSSIYLCSARRGYNSPLHFGNGTRLTVT.

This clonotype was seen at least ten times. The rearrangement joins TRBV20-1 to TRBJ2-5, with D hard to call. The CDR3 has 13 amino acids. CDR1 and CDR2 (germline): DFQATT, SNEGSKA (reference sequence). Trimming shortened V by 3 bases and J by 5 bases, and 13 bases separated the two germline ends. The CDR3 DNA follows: TGCAGTGCTAGCGGACCGAACGGGGAGACCCAGTACTTC. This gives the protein CSASGPNGETQYF.

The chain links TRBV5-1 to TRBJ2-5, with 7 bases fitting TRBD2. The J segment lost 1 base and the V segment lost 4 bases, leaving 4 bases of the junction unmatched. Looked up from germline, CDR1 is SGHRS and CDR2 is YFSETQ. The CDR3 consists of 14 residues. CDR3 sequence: CASSQRGSQETQYF. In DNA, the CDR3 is TGCGCCAGCAGCCAGCGGGGATCCCAAGAGACCCAGTACTTC. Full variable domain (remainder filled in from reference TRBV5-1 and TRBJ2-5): KAGVTQTPRYLIKTRGQQVTLSCSPISGHRSVSWYQQTPGQGLQFLFEYFSETQRNKGNFPGRFSGRQFSNSRSEMNVSTLELGDSALYLCASSQRGSQETQYFGPGTRLLVL.

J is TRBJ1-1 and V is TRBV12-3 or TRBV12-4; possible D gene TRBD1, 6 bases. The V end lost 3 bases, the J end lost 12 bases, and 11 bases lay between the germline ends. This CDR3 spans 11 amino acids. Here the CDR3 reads CASSLTGTTFF. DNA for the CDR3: TGTGCCAGCAGTTTGACAGGAACGACTTTCTTT.

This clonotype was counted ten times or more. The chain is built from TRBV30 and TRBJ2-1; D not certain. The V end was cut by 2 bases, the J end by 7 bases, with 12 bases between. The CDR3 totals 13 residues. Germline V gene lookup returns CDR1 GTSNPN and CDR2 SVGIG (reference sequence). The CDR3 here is CAWSSSSINEQFF. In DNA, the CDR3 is TGTGCCTGGAGTTCAAGTAGTATAAATGAGCAGTTCTTC. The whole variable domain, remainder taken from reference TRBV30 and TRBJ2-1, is SQTIHQWPATLVQPVGSPLSLECTVEGTSNPNLYWYRQAAGRGLQLLFYSVGIGQISSEVPQNLSASRPQDRQFILSSKKLLLSDSGFYLCAWSSSSINEQFFGPGTRLTVL.

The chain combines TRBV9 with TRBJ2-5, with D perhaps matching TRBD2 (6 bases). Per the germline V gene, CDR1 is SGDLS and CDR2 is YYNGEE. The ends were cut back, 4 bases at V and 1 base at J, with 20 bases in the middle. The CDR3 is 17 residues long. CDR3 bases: TGTGCCAGCAGCCCCCAAGTGCTTAGCGGTTTCCAAGAGACCCAGTACTTC. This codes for CASSPQVLSGFQETQYF.

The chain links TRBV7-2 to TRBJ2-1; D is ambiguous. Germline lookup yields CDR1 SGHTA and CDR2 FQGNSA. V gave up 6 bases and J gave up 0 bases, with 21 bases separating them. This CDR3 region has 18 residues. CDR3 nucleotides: TGTGCCAGCAGGGGGATCGGACGGTCCATGAGCTCCTACAATGAGCAGTTCTTC. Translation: CASRGIGRSMSSYNEQFF.

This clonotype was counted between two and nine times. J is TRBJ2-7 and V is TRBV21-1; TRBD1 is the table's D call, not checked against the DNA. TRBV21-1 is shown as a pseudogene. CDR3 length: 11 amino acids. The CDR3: CASAGHYEQYV. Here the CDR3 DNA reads TGTGCCAGCGCCGGGCACTACGAGCAGTACGTC.

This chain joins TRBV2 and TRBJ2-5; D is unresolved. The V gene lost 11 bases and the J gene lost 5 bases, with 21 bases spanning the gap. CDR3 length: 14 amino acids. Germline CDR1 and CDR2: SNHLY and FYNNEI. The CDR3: CAEALLSGLETQYF. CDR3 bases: TGTGCCGAAGCCTTATTATCTGGGCTGGAGACCCAGTACTTC.

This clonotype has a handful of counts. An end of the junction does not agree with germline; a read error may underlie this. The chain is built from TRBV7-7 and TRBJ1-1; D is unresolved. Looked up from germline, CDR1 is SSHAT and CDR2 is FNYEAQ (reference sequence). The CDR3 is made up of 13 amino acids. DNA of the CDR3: TGTGCTAGCAGCTTAGACTGGGACACTGAAGCTTTCTTT. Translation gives CASSLDWDTEAFF. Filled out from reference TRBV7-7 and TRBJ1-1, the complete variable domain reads GAGVSQSPRYKVTKRGQDVTLRCDPISSHATLYWYQQALGQGPEFLTYFNYEAQPDKSGLPSDRFSAERPEGSISTLTIQRTEQRDSAMYRCASSLDWDTEAFFGQGTRLTVV.

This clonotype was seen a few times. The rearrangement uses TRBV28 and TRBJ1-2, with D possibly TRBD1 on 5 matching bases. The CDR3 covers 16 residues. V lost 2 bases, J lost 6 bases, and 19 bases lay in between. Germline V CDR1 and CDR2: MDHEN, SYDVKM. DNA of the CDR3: TGTGCCAGCAGTTTACCCGCCCGGGGCCAGGGTAATGGCTACACCTTC. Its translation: CASSLPARGQGNGYTF.

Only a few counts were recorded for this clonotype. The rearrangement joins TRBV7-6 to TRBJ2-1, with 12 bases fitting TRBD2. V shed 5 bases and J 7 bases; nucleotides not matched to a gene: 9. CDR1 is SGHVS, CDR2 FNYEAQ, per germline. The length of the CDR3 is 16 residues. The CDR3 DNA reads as TGTGCCAGCAGCGGTCTAGCGGGGGGGCTTGTGAATGAGCAGTTCTTC. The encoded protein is CASSGLAGGLVNEQFF.

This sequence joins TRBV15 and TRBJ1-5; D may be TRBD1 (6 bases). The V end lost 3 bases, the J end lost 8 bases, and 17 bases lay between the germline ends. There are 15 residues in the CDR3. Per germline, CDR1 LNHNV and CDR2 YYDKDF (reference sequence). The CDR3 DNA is TGTGCCACCAGCAGCCCCAGGGGCCCTCCAGAGCCCCAGCATTTT. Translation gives CATSSPRGPPEPQHF.